This T cell receptor (beta chain) is from a study of T cell responses to AZD1222 COVID-19 vaccine. In regard to this clone: The antigen is unknown.

Profiled with immunoSEQ multiplex PCR; TCRdb holds only in-frame clones, not every one. This sample has 150,000 to 200,000 clones, with 92% found just once. Study outcomes and limitations: Only after the peak T cell response were repertoires sampled. Elevations in Spike-specific TCR breadth and depth followed administration of two AZD1222 doses. Recipients of AZD1222 seropositive at baseline numbered only 5 or 6. The study reported that nearly half of spike-specific TCRs target unmutated variant regions.

Trimming took off 3 bases at V and 0 bases at J, with 12 bases between the two ends. Germline CDR1 reads KGHSH; CDR2 reads LQKENI. The CDR3 is 17 residues long. The TCR comes from an adult in good health. The sequencing used peripheral blood, collected on day 0 of MenACWY control vaccination. J is TRBJ2-6 and V is TRBV18; D possibly corresponds to TRBD1 (6 bases). The CDR3 reads CASSPPLTGSGANVLTF. As DNA, the CDR3 is TGTGCCAGCTCACCTCCCCTGACAGGCTCTGGGGCCAACGTCCTGACTTTC.